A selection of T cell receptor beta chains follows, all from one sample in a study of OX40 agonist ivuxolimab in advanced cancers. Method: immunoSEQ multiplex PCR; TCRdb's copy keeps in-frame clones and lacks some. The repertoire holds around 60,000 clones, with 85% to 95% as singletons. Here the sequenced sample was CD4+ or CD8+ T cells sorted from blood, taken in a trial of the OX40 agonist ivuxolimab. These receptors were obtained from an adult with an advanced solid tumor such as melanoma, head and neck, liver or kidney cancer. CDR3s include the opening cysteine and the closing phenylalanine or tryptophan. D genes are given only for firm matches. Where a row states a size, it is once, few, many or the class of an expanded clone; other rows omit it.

cdr3_nt: TGTGCCAGCAGCTTGAGCGCGGGAGGTGGCGCAGATACGCAGTATTTT; cdr3_aa: CASSLSAGGGADTQYF; v_call: TRBV5-6; clone_size: .; cdr3_length: 16; d_call: TRBD2; j_call: TRBJ2-3
cdr3_nt: TGCGCCAGCAGCCAAACGTATAGCGCGGGGGCCTACGAGCAGTACTTC; cdr3_aa: CASSQTYSAGAYEQYF; v_call: TRBV4-1; clone_size: few; cdr3_length: 16; d_call: TRBD2; j_call: TRBJ2-7
cdr3_nt: TGTGCCAGCAGTCCCCCAATCCGGGAGGGGACCTACGAGCAGTACTTC; cdr3_aa: CASSPPIREGTYEQYF; v_call: TRBV28; clone_size: .; cdr3_length: 16; d_call: TRBD2; j_call: TRBJ2-7
cdr3_nt: TGTGCTAGTGGTTCCGGGACCGAGCGCACAGATACGCAGTATTTT; cdr3_aa: CASGSGTERTDTQYF; v_call: TRBV12-5; clone_size: once; cdr3_length: 15; d_call: .; j_call: TRBJ2-3
cdr3_nt: TGTGCCAGCAGCCGACCCCACCAACTAGTAAAGAATGGGAGCTGGGAGCTGTTTTTT; cdr3_aa: CASSRPHQLVKNGSWELFF; v_call: TRBV5-8; clone_size: .; cdr3_length: 19; d_call: .; j_call: TRBJ2-2
cdr3_nt: TGTGCCAGCAGCTTACAGGGCGGCAATCAGCCCCAGCATTTT; cdr3_aa: CASSLQGGNQPQHF; v_call: TRBV5-6; clone_size: .; cdr3_length: 14; d_call: .; j_call: TRBJ1-5
cdr3_nt: TGTGCCAGCAGGGGTTCGGACAGGGCGGCCTACAATGAGCAGTTCTTC; cdr3_aa: CASRGSDRAAYNEQFF; v_call: TRBV7-9; clone_size: .; cdr3_length: 16; d_call: TRBD1; j_call: TRBJ2-1
cdr3_nt: TGCGCCAGCAGCCAAGTGGGACCCACAGATACGCAGTATTTT; cdr3_aa: CASSQVGPTDTQYF; v_call: TRBV4-1; clone_size: .; cdr3_length: 14; d_call: .; j_call: TRBJ2-3
cdr3_nt: TGTGCCAGCAGTCCGGCACTGAACACCGGGGAGCTGTTTTTT; cdr3_aa: CASSPALNTGELFF; v_call: TRBV6-5; clone_size: .; cdr3_length: 14; d_call: .; j_call: TRBJ2-2
cdr3_nt: TGCGCCAGCAGTAAGGGACAGGGATTACTGGATGAGCAGTTCTTC; cdr3_aa: CASSKGQGLLDEQFF; v_call: TRBV10-1; clone_size: .; cdr3_length: 15; d_call: TRBD1; j_call: TRBJ2-1
cdr3_nt: TGTGCCAGCAGCTTTGGGGGTTACACCGGGGAGCTGTTTTTT; cdr3_aa: CASSFGGYTGELFF; v_call: TRBV13; clone_size: once; cdr3_length: 14; d_call: .; j_call: TRBJ2-2
cdr3_nt: TGTGCCAGCAGCTTCCGGGACGGACCCTACAATGAGCAGTTCTTC; cdr3_aa: CASSFRDGPYNEQFF; v_call: TRBV7-9; clone_size: .; cdr3_length: 15; d_call: .; j_call: TRBJ2-1
cdr3_nt: TGTGCCAGCAGCCGACGCCCGTTGGACACTGAAGCTTTCTTT; cdr3_aa: CASSRRPLDTEAFF; v_call: TRBV14; clone_size: .; cdr3_length: 14; d_call: .; j_call: TRBJ1-1
cdr3_nt: TGTGCCAGTAGTATAGGTTTCAGGATGAAGTCCGGGCCCTACAATGAGCAGTTCTTC; cdr3_aa: CASSIGFRMKSGPYNEQFF; v_call: TRBV19; clone_size: .; cdr3_length: 19; d_call: .; j_call: TRBJ2-1
cdr3_nt: TGTGCCAGCAGTGACCTCCCGGGGAATTCACCCCTCCACTTT; cdr3_aa: CASSDLPGNSPLHF; v_call: TRBV6-4; clone_size: .; cdr3_length: 14; d_call: .; j_call: TRBJ1-6
cdr3_nt: TGTGCCAGCAGTCCAAGTGGATACCAGAATGAAAAACTGTTTTTT; cdr3_aa: CASSPSGYQNEKLFF; v_call: TRBV6-1; clone_size: .; cdr3_length: 15; d_call: .; j_call: TRBJ1-4
cdr3_nt: TGTGCCACCAGCAGACCAGGGGACAGGGGGCCCGATCAGCCCCAGCATTTT; cdr3_aa: CATSRPGDRGPDQPQHF; v_call: TRBV15; clone_size: .; cdr3_length: 17; d_call: TRBD1; j_call: TRBJ1-5
cdr3_nt: TGTGCCAGCAGCTTAGTGACCTTAACCGGGGAGCTGTTTTTT; cdr3_aa: CASSLVTLTGELFF; v_call: TRBV11-2; clone_size: .; cdr3_length: 14; d_call: .; j_call: TRBJ2-2
cdr3_nt: TGTGCCAGCAGTTTGGGGTCCCAGACCCCTTACGAGCAGTACTTC; cdr3_aa: CASSLGSQTPYEQYF; v_call: TRBV27; clone_size: .; cdr3_length: 15; d_call: .; j_call: TRBJ2-7
cdr3_nt: TGTGCCAGCAGCTTGTTGGGTAACGGAGTAACCTACGAGCAGTACTTC; cdr3_aa: CASSLLGNGVTYEQYF; v_call: TRBV7-9; clone_size: .; cdr3_length: 16; d_call: .; j_call: TRBJ2-7